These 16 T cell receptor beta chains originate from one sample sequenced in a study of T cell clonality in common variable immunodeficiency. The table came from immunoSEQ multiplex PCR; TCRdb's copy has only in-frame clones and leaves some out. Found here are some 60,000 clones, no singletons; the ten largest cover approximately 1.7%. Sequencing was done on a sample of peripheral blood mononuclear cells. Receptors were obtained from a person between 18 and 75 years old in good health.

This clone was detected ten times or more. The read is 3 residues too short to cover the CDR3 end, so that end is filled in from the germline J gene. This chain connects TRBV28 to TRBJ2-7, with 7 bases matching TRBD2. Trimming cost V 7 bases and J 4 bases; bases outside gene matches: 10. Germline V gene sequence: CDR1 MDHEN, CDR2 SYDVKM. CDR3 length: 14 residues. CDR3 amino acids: CASTLSSGLYEQYF. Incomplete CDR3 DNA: TGTGCCAGCACCTTGAGTAGCGGGCTGTACGAG.

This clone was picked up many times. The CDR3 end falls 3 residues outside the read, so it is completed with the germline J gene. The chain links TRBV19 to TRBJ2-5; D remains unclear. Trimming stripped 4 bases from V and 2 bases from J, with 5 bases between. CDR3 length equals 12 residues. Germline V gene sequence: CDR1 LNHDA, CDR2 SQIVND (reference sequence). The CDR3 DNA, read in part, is TGTGCCAGTAGTAACAGTCAAGAGACC. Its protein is CASSNSQET. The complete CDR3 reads CASSNSQETQYF.

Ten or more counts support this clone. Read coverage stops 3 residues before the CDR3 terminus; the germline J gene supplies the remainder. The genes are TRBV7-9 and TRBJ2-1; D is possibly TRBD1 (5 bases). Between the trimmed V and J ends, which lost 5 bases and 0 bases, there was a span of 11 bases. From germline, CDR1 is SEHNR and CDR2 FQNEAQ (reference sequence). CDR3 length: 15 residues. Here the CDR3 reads CASSIRQSSYNEQFF. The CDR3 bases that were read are TGTGCCAGCAGCATACGACAGAGCTCCTACAATGAG.

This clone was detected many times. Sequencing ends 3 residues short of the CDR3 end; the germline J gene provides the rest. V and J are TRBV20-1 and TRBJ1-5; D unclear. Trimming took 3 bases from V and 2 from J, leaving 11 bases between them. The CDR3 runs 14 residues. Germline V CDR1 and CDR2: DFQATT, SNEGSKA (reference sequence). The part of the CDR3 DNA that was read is TGCAGTGCTAGGGGCGTTTCGGGCAATCAGCCC. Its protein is CSARGVSGNQP. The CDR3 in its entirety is CSARGVSGNQPQHF.

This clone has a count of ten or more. Partial CDR3 DNA: TGTGCCTGGAGAATAGCGGGAGGGCCTGGGGGAGCGTATGAG. As protein: CAWRIAGGPGGAYE. The whole CDR3 sequence is CAWRIAGGPGGAYEQFF. The genes are TRBV30 and TRBJ2-1, with 11 bases that match TRBD2. The read terminates 3 residues before the CDR3 end, so the remaining end is supplied by the germline J gene. The CDR3 is 17 amino acids. Germline CDR1 is GTSNPN and CDR2 is SVGIG (reference sequence). V gave up 3 bases and J gave up 8 bases; unmatched junction bases: 15.

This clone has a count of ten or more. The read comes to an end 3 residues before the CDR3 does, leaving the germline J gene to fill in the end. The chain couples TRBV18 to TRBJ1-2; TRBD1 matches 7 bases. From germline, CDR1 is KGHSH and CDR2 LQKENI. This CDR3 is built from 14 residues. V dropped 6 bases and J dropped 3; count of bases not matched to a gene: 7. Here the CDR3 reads CASSTSRGYYGYTF. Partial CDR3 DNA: TGTGCCAGCTCTACTTCCAGGGGGTACTATGGC.

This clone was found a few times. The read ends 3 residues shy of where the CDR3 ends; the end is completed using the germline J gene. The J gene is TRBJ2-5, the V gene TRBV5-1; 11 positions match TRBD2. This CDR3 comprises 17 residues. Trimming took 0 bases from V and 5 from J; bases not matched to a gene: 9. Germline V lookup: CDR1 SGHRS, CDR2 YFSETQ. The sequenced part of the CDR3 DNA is TGCGCCAGCAGCTTGGGACTAGCGGGACCCCTCGGGGAGACC. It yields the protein CASSLGLAGPLGET. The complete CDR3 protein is CASSLGLAGPLGETQYF.

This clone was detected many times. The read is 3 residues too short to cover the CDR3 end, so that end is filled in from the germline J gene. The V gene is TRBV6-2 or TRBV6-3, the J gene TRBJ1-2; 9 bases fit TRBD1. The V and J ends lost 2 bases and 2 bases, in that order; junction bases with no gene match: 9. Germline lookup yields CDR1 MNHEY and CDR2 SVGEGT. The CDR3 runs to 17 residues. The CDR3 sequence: CASSYPGTGILNYGYTF. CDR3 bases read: TGTGCCAGCAGTTACCCCGGGACAGGGATCTTAAACTATGGC.

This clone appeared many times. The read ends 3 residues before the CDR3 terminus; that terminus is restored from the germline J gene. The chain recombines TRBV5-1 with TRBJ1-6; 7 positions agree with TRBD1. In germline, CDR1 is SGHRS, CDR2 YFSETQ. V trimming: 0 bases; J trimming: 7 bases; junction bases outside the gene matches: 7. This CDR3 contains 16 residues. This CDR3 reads CASSLGVGQANSPLHF. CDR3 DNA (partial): TGCGCCAGCAGCTTGGGTGTAGGACAGGCGAATTCACCC.

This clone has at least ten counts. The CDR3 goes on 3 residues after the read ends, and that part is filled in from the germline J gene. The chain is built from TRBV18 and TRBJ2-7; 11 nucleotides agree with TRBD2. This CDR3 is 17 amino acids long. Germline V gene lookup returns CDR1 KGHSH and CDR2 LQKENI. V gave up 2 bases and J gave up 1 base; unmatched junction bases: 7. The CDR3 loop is CASSPIAGGPNSYEQYF. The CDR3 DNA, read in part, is TGTGCCAGCTCACCAATAGCGGGAGGGCCTAATTCCTACGAG.

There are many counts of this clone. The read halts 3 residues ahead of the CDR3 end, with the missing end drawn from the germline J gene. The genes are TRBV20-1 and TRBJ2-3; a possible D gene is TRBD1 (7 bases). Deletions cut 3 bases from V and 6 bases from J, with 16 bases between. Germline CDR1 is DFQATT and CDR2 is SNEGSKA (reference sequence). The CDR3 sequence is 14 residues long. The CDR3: CSARRDSGRDTQYF. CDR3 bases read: TGCAGTGCTAGGCGGGACAGTGGAAGGGATACG.

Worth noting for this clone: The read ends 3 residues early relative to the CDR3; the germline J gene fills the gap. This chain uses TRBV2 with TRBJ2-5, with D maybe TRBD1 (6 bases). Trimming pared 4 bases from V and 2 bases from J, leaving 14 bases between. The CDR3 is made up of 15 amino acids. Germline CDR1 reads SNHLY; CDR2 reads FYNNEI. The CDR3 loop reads CASSAWTVGQETQYF. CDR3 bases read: TGTGCCAGCAGTGCCTGGACAGTTGGACAAGAGACC.

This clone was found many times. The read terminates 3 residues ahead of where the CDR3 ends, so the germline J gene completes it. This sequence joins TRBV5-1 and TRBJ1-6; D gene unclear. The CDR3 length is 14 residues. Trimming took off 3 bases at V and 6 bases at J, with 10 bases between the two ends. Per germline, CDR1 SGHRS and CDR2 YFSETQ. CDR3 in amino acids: CASSSPEGNSPLHF. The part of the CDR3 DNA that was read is TGCGCCAGCAGCTCTCCGGAGGGTAATTCACCC. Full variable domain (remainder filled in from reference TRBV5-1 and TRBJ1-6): KAGVTQTPRYLIKTRGQQVTLSCSPISGHRSVSWYQQTPGQGLQFLFEYFSETQRNKGNFPGRFSGRQFSNSRSEMNVSTLELGDSALYLCASSSPEGNSPLHFGNGTRLTVT.

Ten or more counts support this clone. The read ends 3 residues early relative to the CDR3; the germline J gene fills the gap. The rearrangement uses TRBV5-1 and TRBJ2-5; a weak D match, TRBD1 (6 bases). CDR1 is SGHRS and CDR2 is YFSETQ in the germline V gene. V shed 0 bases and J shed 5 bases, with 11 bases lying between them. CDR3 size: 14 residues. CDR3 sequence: CASSLGDNRETQYF. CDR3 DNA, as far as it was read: TGCGCCAGCAGCTTGGGGGACAATCGGGAGACC.

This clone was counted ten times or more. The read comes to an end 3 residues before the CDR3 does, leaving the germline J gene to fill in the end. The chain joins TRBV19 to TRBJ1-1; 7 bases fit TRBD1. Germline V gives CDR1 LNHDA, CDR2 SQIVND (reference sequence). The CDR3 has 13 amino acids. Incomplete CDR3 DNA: TGTGCCAGTAGTCTGGGGACAGACGTCGGC. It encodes CASSLGTDVG. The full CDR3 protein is CASSLGTDVGAFF.

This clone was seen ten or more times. The covered CDR3 bases are TGCAGCGTTGGGACAGGGACCTTAGACACTGAA. Protein: CSVGTGTLDTE. The entire CDR3 sequence reads CSVGTGTLDTEAFF. The V call is TRBV29-1, the J call TRBJ1-1; 8 bases agree with TRBD1. The read ends 3 residues shy of where the CDR3 ends; the end is completed using the germline J gene. V was clipped by 4 bases and J by 3 bases; unmatched bases: 7. Germline V gene sequence: CDR1 SQVTM, CDR2 ANQGSEA. The CDR3 is 14 amino acids.